The present entry profiles one T cell receptor (beta chain) with its context. Antigen unknown. Time point meaning: newly diagnosed GD, antithyroid drugs for less than 3 months. Researchers made the TCR library from RNA that was extracted from PBMCs. The CDR3 spans 16 residues. V lost 0 bases and J lost 9, with 18 bases in between. Germline CDR1 is DFQATT and CDR2 is SNEGSKA (reference sequence). The data were obtained in a study of regulatory T cells in long-lasting Graves disease. Whole-study findings and limits: The number of shared public clonotypes was higher in persistent patients (fewer than 3,000) than new patients (966).

Arm-PCR with iRepertoire HTBI primers amplified the CDR3 regions for these TCR beta libraries. Authors' data handling: Identification across samples found approximately 67 TRBV and 12 to 15 TRBJ segments. TCRdb passed the multiplex PCR reads through MiXCR, listing each CDR3 protein once. It is TCRdb's table, rather than the study itself, that gives the V and J calls and clone size. This table holds approximately 400,000 distinct CDR3 sequences, under 15% found once. The sample was also linked to a second study, of T cells in Graves' hyperthyroidism and ophthalmopathy.

The sample consisted of peripheral blood mononuclear cells (PBMCs), taken at new diagnosis, from a patient treated with antithyroid drugs. The clonotype comes from a woman aged 30 to 39 with Graves disease. The chain recombines TRBV20-1 with TRBJ1-6, with D possibly TRBD1 on 5 matching bases. Here the CDR3 reads CSARDMRGPGGSPLHF. The CDR3 DNA reads as TGCAGTGCTAGAGATATGAGGGGCCCCGGGGGTTCACCCCTCCACTTT.